Listed below are T cell receptor beta chains from one sample, sequenced in a study of vaccination effects on CD4 cells after COVID-19. For these receptors, no antigen is known. Produced via immunoSEQ multiplex PCR; TCRdb's table is partial and in-frame only. The top ten hold approximately 11% of the sample, which has 20,000 to 25,000 clones, roughly 75% seen once. The starting material was CD4+ T cells from PBMCs cultured without peptide, obtained before COVID-19 vaccination. These receptor sequences come from a human donor who received a COVID-19 vaccine. CDR3s include the opening cysteine and the closing phenylalanine or tryptophan. The D gene is left open where the match is weak. Expanded clones are given a class, and other clones once, few, many or no size at all.

NA	once	TRBV30	TRBJ2-2	TGTGCTTGTCCAGTCAGGACAGCGAACACCGGGGAGCTGTTTTTT	CACPVRTANTGELFF
TRBD2	NA	TRBV19	TRBJ2-1	TGTGCCAGTAGTAGTAGCGGGAGCGGGATTGAGCAGTTCTTC	CASSSSGSGIEQFF
NA	few	TRBV3-1/TRBV3-2	TRBJ1-2	TGTGCCAGCAGCCAAGGGGGTAACTATGGCTACACCTTC	CASSQGGNYGYTF
TRBD1	few	TRBV29-1	TRBJ1-6	TGCAGCGTTGGTGACAGGGAAGGATCACCCCTCCACTTT	CSVGDREGSPLHF
NA	NA	TRBV6-5	TRBJ1-5	TGTGCCAGCCGAGGACAGACTAATCAGCCCCAGCATTTT	CASRGQTNQPQHF
NA	NA	TRBV29-1	TRBJ1-1	TGCAGCGTTGAATCGAGGCAGGAGGGGTACGAAGCTTTCTTT	CSVESRQEGYEAFF
NA	NA	TRBV5-6	TRBJ2-3	TGTGCCAGCAGCTTGTCGGTTAACAGGGACACAGATACGCAGTATTTT	CASSLSVNRDTDTQYF
NA	NA	TRBV4-3	TRBJ1-1	TGCGCCAGCAGCCAAGATATCGGGCAGACCGAAGCTTTCTTT	CASSQDIGQTEAFF
NA	few	TRBV6-5	TRBJ2-2	TGTGCCAGCAGTTACAACAAGGGGGAGCTGTTTTTT	CASSYNKGELFF
NA	NA	TRBV6-5	TRBJ1-1	TGTGCCAGCAGTTACGGGGGAACGGGTACTGAAGCTTTCTTT	CASSYGGTGTEAFF
NA	NA	TRBV3-1/TRBV3-2	TRBJ2-7	TGTGCCAGCAGCCAAGGGCAGGGGCCCTACGAGCAGTACTTC	CASSQGQGPYEQYF
NA	NA	TRBV5-1	TRBJ2-5	TGCGCCAGCAGCTCGAGCACAGGGCCGGGGGAGACCCAGTACTTC	CASSSSTGPGETQYF
NA	once	TRBV6-5	TRBJ1-2	TGTGCCAGCAGTTACACGATGACAGGCCCGTATGGCTACACCTTC	CASSYTMTGPYGYTF
TRBD1	few	TRBV6-5	TRBJ1-2	TGTGCCAGCAGGACAACAGGGGTTAACTATGGCTACACCTTC	CASRTTGVNYGYTF
TRBD1	NA	TRBV10-3	TRBJ2-7	TGTGCCATCAGTGAGCGGGACAGGTCCCAGTACGAGCAGTACTTC	CAISERDRSQYEQYF
NA	few	TRBV11-3	TRBJ2-7	TGTGCCAGCAGCCATGGGGGACAAAGCTCCTACGAGCAGTACTTC	CASSHGGQSSYEQYF
NA	NA	TRBV3-1/TRBV3-2	TRBJ1-2	TGTGCCAGCAGCCATAGACAGGCTGCTAACTATGGCTACACCTTC	CASSHRQAANYGYTF
TRBD1	NA	TRBV11-2	TRBJ1-2	TGTGCCAGCAGCATAGACAGGGGGGATGGCTACACCTTC	CASSIDRGDGYTF
TRBD1	NA	TRBV29-1	TRBJ1-2	TGCAGCGGTACGGGACAGGGGATCGGCTACACCTTC	CSGTGQGIGYTF
NA	NA	TRBV20-1	TRBJ2-7	TGCAGTGCTAGTCGGGGAACCGAGCAGTACTTC	CSASRGTEQYF
TRBD1	NA	TRBV15	TRBJ1-4	TGTGCCACCAGCAGAGGGACAGGGAAGTTGGAAAAACTGTTTTTT	CATSRGTGKLEKLFF
NA	NA	TRBV24-1	TRBJ2-1	TGTGCCACCAGTGACCCTACTAGCTCCTACAATGAGCAGTTCTTC	CATSDPTSSYNEQFF
NA	NA	TRBV30	TRBJ2-7	TGTGCCTGGAGTGTACTTACAGGGAGTAACGAGCAGTACTTC	CAWSVLTGSNEQYF
NA	few	TRBV30	TRBJ1-2	TGTGCCTGGAGTGTAGAACGGAGCTATGGCTACACCTTC	CAWSVERSYGYTF
NA	NA	TRBV10-3	TRBJ2-5	TGTGCCATCAGAGGCCAGGGGGGAATAGAGACCCAGTACTTC	CAIRGQGGIETQYF
NA	NA	TRBV30	TRBJ1-2	TGTGCCTGGAGTTTCGGGACTTTCGGCTATGGCTACACCTTC	CAWSFGTFGYGYTF
NA	NA	TRBV27	TRBJ1-5	TGTGCCAGCAGTTTGAGGGGGAGCCTAGAGCCCCAGCATTTT	CASSLRGSLEPQHF
TRBD1	NA	TRBV12-3/TRBV12-4	TRBJ1-1	TGTGCCAGCAGTTTTAAGGGGGCCGCTGAAGCTTTCTTT	CASSFKGAAEAFF
NA	NA	TRBV29-1	TRBJ2-5	TGCAGCGTTGCTGGTGGGGGTGGGGCCCAGTACTTC	CSVAGGGGAQYF
NA	NA	TRBV14	TRBJ1-2	TGTGCCAGCAGCCAATTCAGCTATGGCTACACCTTC	CASSQFSYGYTF
NA	NA	TRBV28	TRBJ2-1	TGTGCCAGCAGTTTGGGTATCTCCTACAATGAGCAGTTCTTC	CASSLGISYNEQFF
NA	few	TRBV14	TRBJ1-2	TGTGCCAGCAGCCTTAACAGAGTAACTAACTATGGCTACACCTTC	CASSLNRVTNYGYTF
NA	NA	TRBV30	TRBJ2-3	TGTGCCTGGAGCCTCAGCCCCCCCCGGCGCACAGATACGCAGTATTTT	CAWSLSPPRRTDTQYF
NA	NA	TRBV6-4	TRBJ2-7	TGTGCCAGCAGTGACTCAGAGGGGGACCTGAAGGCCTACGAGCAGTACTTC	CASSDSEGDLKAYEQYF
NA	NA	TRBV7-9	TRBJ1-2	TGTGCCAGCAGCTTGTGGGGGACCTATGGCTACACCTTC	CASSLWGTYGYTF
TRBD1	NA	TRBV28	TRBJ2-2	TGTGCCAGCAGTTTGTCACAGGGGTTTGTCATCACCGGGGAGCTGTTTTTT	CASSLSQGFVITGELFF
NA	large	TRBV28	TRBJ1-1	TGTGCCAGCAGTTTCCGCAGGAACACTGAAGCTTTCTTT	CASSFRRNTEAFF
TRBD1	few	TRBV4-2	TRBJ1-4	TGTGCCAGCAGCCAAGGGGGACAGGGAGCGCTGTTTTTT	CASSQGGQGALFF
TRBD2	NA	TRBV5-1	TRBJ2-1	TGCGCCAGCAGCTTGGGGGCGGGAGGGCCGCATGAGCAGTTCTTC	CASSLGAGGPHEQFF
NA	NA	TRBV2	TRBJ2-1	TGTGCCAGCAGTGCCCCTGGGGGGATTCGAGAGCAGTTCTTC	CASSAPGGIREQFF
TRBD2	NA	TRBV4-3	TRBJ2-3	TGCGCCAGCAGCCAAGGGCTAGCGGGGACGCAGTATTTT	CASSQGLAGTQYF
TRBD2	NA	TRBV11-2	TRBJ2-3	TGTGCCAGCAGCTGGGCGGGAGGGCCAGCAGATACGCAGTATTTT	CASSWAGGPADTQYF
TRBD1	NA	TRBV10-2	TRBJ1-2	TGCGCCAGCAAACCAGGACAGGGACCTTGGGGCTACACCTTC	CASKPGQGPWGYTF
TRBD2	NA	TRBV28	TRBJ2-6	TGTGCCAGCAGTTTAATGTCTAGCGGGAGACTTGGGGCCAACGTCCTGACTTTC	CASSLMSSGRLGANVLTF
NA	NA	TRBV7-6	TRBJ1-5	TGTGCCAGCAGCTTTACCTACATGGCATACGGCAATCAGCCCCAGCATTTT	CASSFTYMAYGNQPQHF
TRBD2	NA	TRBV7-2	TRBJ2-5	TGTGCCAGCAGCCCTGCCTTTTTAGCGGGAACAGAGACCCAGTACTTC	CASSPAFLAGTETQYF
NA	NA	TRBV6-5	TRBJ2-5	TGTGCCAGCAGCCGATGGTCGGGAGAAGAGACCCAGTACTTC	CASSRWSGEETQYF
NA	few	TRBV5-5	TRBJ2-7	TGTGCCAGCAGCTTGTTTAGATGGCAGGGAAGCGAGCAGTACTTC	CASSLFRWQGSEQYF
NA	NA	TRBV10-3	TRBJ1-3	TGTGCCATCAGTGAAGCGGTAGGGGCTGGAAACACCATATATTTT	CAISEAVGAGNTIYF
NA	once	TRBV30	TRBJ2-3	TGTGCCTGGAGTGTAGGGACAAGGAACACAGATACGCAGTATTTT	CAWSVGTRNTDTQYF
NA	NA	TRBV5-1	TRBJ2-2	TGCGCCAGCAGCTTGGACAGGGGAGGAGGCGCCGGGGAGCTGTTTTTT	CASSLDRGGGAGELFF
NA	NA	TRBV6-1	TRBJ1-6	TGTGCCAGCAGTGAATTGCAGAATTCACCCCTCCACTTT	CASSELQNSPLHF